This TCR beta chain was captured by sequencing in a study of control samples from healthy donors and cancer patients. CDR3 length equals 18 residues. V dropped 6 bases and J dropped 0 bases, with 18 bases sitting between them. Germline CDR1 is SGHAT and CDR2 is FQNNGV. Measured with immunoSEQ multiplex PCR; TCRdb has only the in-frame clones, and not every one. The profile shows around 200,000 clones, around 94% of them singletons. J is TRBJ2-6 and V is TRBV11-2; TRBD2 might be the D (7 bases). The receptor was derived from a man in his forties or fifties in good health. The sample consisted of blood. The CDR3 is CASSFKGGGASGANVLTF. As DNA, the CDR3 is TGTGCCAGCAGTTTTAAAGGGGGGGGAGCCTCTGGGGCCAACGTCCTGACTTTC.